This TCR beta chain originates from a study of cytotoxic CD8 clonotypes in ibrutinib-treated CLL. Study-wide context: Included were approximately ten relapsed/refractory and approximately 15 treatment-naive patients, of whom 17 were IGHV unmutated. Collecting the response samples happened after a median about twelve months of treatment, with a range of 6 to 36.

Produced via immunoSEQ multiplex PCR; TCRdb's table is partial and in-frame only. The sample holds fewer than 50,000 clones, 65% seen once. Concerning this clone: Germline is not matched at one junction end, which may reflect a read error.

The germline V gene encodes CDR1 SGHRS and CDR2 YFSETQ. CDR3 size: 15 residues. The gene calls are TRBV5-1 and TRBJ2-2; D is perhaps TRBD2 (7 bases). This sequence originates from a human donor with chronic lymphocytic leukemia. Here the sequenced sample was PBMCs, taken after 24 months of ibrutinib treatment. The CDR3 loop reads CASSFAGADTGELFF. The CDR3 DNA reads TGCGCTAGCAGCTTTGCGGGGGCGGACACCGGGGAGCTGTTTTTT.